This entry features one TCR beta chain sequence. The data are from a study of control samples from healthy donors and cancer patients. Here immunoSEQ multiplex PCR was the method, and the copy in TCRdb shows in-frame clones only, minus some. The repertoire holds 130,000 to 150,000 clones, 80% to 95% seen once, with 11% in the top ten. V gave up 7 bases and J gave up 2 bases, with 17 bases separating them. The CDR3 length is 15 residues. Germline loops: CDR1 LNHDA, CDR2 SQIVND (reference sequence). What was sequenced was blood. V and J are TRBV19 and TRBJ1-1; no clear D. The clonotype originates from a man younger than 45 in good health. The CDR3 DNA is TGTGCCAGTATGTCTCTGGGAGGCCTTAACACTGAAGCTTTCTTT. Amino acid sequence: CASMSLGGLNTEAFF.